The clone carrying this TCR beta chain was counted many times. Its antigen is as yet unknown. TCRdb re-called the reads through MiXCR, storing one row per CDR3 protein. The table records a few hundred thousand distinct CDR3 sequences, around 15% of them present only once. The sample belongs to a study of T cell repertoires in cytomegalovirus infection. As for the study in general: Evidence of both CMV infection and a matching HLA type came from public TCR beta signatures. General observations from the study: In two of eight donors, the top clonotype was HLA-C-restricted CMV-specific.

This TCR was sampled from a human donor in good health (CMV status not recorded). Some clones in this sample may be carry-over from other donors' samples. Sequenced sample: CD8+ T cells from PBMCs.

The CDR3 bases are TGTGCCAGCAGCCCGATGACAGATGAAGCTTTCTTT. Translated, it gives CASSPMTDEAFF. This rearrangement joins TRBV7-2 to TRBJ1-1; TRBD1 might be the D (5 bases). The germline CDR1 and CDR2 sequences are SGHTA and FQGNSA. V was shortened by 5 bases and J by 7 bases, with 11 bases between the two germline ends. The CDR3 extends over 12 amino acids.